Below, one T cell receptor beta chain is given with its context. No antigen is known for it. This specimen comes from a study of OX40 agonist ivuxolimab in advanced cancers. Study summary: Partial responses were observed in three patients, of whom one had hepatocellular carcinoma and two had cutaneous melanoma. Overall study findings and caveats: On average, CD8+ T cells had more expanded clones than CD4+. The CD4+ and CD8+ T cells in the blood had expanded clonally by week 6 at 0.1 to 3.0 mg/kg.

The method was immunoSEQ multiplex PCR; TCRdb's version includes in-frame clones alone and lacks a portion of them. The profile shows more than 40,000 clones, around nine tenths of them singletons. The CDR3 is 17 residues long. Trimming stripped 5 bases from V and 1 base from J, with 17 bases between. Germline loops: CDR1 SEHNR, CDR2 FQNEAQ (reference sequence). Here the sequenced sample was CD4+ or CD8+ T cells sorted from blood, taken in a trial of the OX40 agonist ivuxolimab. The source is an adult with an advanced solid tumor such as melanoma, head and neck, liver or kidney cancer. The chain is built from TRBV7-9 and TRBJ1-4, with TRBD1 as a possible D gene (5 bases). The CDR3 nucleotides are TGTGCCAGCAGCCGAAGGAGGGGAGGGATAACTAATGAAAAACTGTTTTTT. The encoded protein is CASSRRRGGITNEKLFF.